This T cell receptor (beta chain) comes out of a study of cytomegalovirus exposure and HLA in healthy donors. Across the study: An early release of data contained some 80 million unique TCRs, which came from HLA-typed donors.

PCR employed 60 Vbeta and 13 Jbeta primers. Libraries were prepared by immunoSEQ multiplex PCR; TCRdb keeps only in-frame clonotypes and omits some of them. This table holds around 130,000 clones, approximately 70% found once. Trimming removed 0 bases at V and 3 bases at J, with 7 bases between. The CDR3 extends over 13 amino acids. Germline assignment: CDR1 SGHRS and CDR2 YFSETQ. This receptor was identified in a woman aged 60-75 years in good health and CMV-seronegative. The sample was PBMCs. The rearrangement joins TRBV5-1 to TRBJ2-7; D not resolved. CDR3 DNA: TGCGCCAGCAGCTTGGCAGGAAACTACGAGCAGTACTTC. This sequence encodes CASSLAGNYEQYF.